Each of the 24 T cell receptor beta chains below was sequenced from the same sample in a study of molecular identifiers for immune sequencing clone quantification. MiXCR was run by TCRdb on the PCR reads, yielding one entry per CDR3 protein. The data hold roughly 100,000 distinct CDR3 sequences, with about 32% observed a single time. Material for sequencing was naive CD8+ T cells from blood, with Jurkat cell RNA spiked in. This sample's subset: FACS-sorted CD8+CD4-CCR7+CD45RA+ naive T cells. These receptors originate from a human donor in good health. Some libraries in this study had Jurkat cell RNA spiked in.

The CDR3 DNA reads as TGCAGTGCTAGAGATTATCAGGGGCCGGGCACTGAAGCTTTCTTT. Protein: CSARDYQGPGTEAFF. This chain connects TRBV20-1 to TRBJ1-1, with D possibly TRBD1 on 6 matching bases. CDR1 is DFQATT, CDR2 SNEGSKA, per germline (reference sequence). Deletions cut 0 bases from V and 4 bases from J, with 15 bases between. CDR3 length: 15 residues.

This clonotype was recorded many times. The chain carries TRBV5-1 and TRBJ2-3; 12 nucleotides agree with TRBD2. Per the germline V gene, CDR1 is SGHRS and CDR2 is YFSETQ. Unmatched junction bases numbered 3, after V lost 5 bases and J lost 2 bases. This CDR3 is 15 amino acids long. CDR3 residues: CASRWTSGVTDTQYF. CDR3 nucleotides: TGCGCCAGCAGATGGACTAGCGGGGTCACAGATACGCAGTATTTT. Full variable domain (remainder filled in from reference TRBV5-1 and TRBJ2-3): KAGVTQTPRYLIKTRGQQVTLSCSPISGHRSVSWYQQTPGQGLQFLFEYFSETQRNKGNFPGRFSGRQFSNSRSEMNVSTLELGDSALYLCASRWTSGVTDTQYFGPGTRLTVL.

This chain uses TRBV10-3 with TRBJ2-7; TRBD1 matches 9 bases. CDR3 size: 16 residues. Trimming cost V 4 bases and J 5 bases; bases outside gene matches: 12. Per germline, CDR1 ENHRY and CDR2 SYGVKD. The DNA of the CDR3 is TGTGCCATCAGTGCCCCCCCCGGGACAGGGTTTCACGAGCAGTACTTC. The encoded protein is CAISAPPGTGFHEQYF.

This clonotype was counted only a few times. This chain uses TRBV28 with TRBJ2-1, with a tentative D call TRBD1 (5 bases). CDR1 and CDR2 (germline): MDHEN, SYDVKM. V dropped 6 bases and J dropped 8 bases, with 14 bases sitting between them. The CDR3 has 13 residues. The CDR3: CASRTALWHEQFF. The CDR3, as DNA: TGTGCCAGCAGGACAGCCTTGTGGCATGAGCAGTTCTTC.

The chain carries TRBV13 and TRBJ2-7; the match to TRBD2 covers 10 bases. Trimming took 5 bases from V and 5 from J; bases not matched to a gene: 15. CDR3 length equals 17 residues. CDR1 and CDR2 (germline): PRHDT, FYEKMQ (reference sequence). The CDR3 loop is CASSITSAGGPIDEQYF. The CDR3 DNA sequence: TGTGCCAGCAGCATAACCTCAGCGGGAGGGCCTATCGACGAGCAGTACTTC.

About this clonotype: Its ends do not fully match the called genes, so a read error is possible. J is TRBJ1-6 and V is TRBV28, with D unclear. The CDR3 has 15 residues. Looked up from germline, CDR1 is MDHEN and CDR2 is SYDVKM. The CDR3 sequence is CASRLGDMDNSPHHF. The CDR3 nucleotides read TGTGCCAGCAGGCTTGGAGATATGGATAATTCACCCCACCACTTT.

The rearrangement uses TRBV7-2 and TRBJ2-7; 15 positions agree with TRBD2. The CDR3 loop spans 20 amino acids. Germline V gene sequence: CDR1 SGHTA, CDR2 FQGNSA. The V segment lost 5 bases and the J segment 6 bases; nucleotides outside the gene matches: 20. The CDR3 DNA is TGTGCCAGCAGCCTAACGGCCTACCCGGGACTAGCGGGAGGTAAAGCCGAGCAGTACTTC. It codes for CASSLTAYPGLAGGKAEQYF.

This chain connects TRBV20-1 to TRBJ2-2; D call uncertain. The V end was cut by 0 bases, the J end by 3 bases, with 8 bases between. The CDR3 sequence is 14 residues long. Germline assignment: CDR1 DFQATT and CDR2 SNEGSKA (reference sequence). The CDR3 here is CSARDPPYTGELFF. Written as DNA, the CDR3 is TGCAGTGCTAGAGATCCCCCCTACACCGGGGAGCTGTTTTTT.

The chain carries TRBV7-6 and TRBJ2-1, with 7 positions matching TRBD2. This CDR3 region has 14 residues. With V trimmed by 5 bases and J by 5 bases, 6 bases remained unmatched. The germline V gene encodes CDR1 SGHVS and CDR2 FNYEAQ. CDR3 sequence: CASSPREHHNEQFF. The CDR3, as DNA: TGTGCCAGCAGCCCGCGGGAGCACCACAATGAGCAGTTCTTC.

Points on this clonotype: Given a much more abundant clone one base away, this may be a read error. Likely a read error: the CDR3 ends without its conserved phenylalanine or tryptophan. The chain combines TRBV28 with TRBJ2-5; D remains unclear. Germline CDR1 reads MDHEN; CDR2 reads SYDVKM. The CDR3 consists of 12 residues. Trimming removed 5 bases at V and 5 bases at J, with 9 bases between. The CDR3 is CASSPPLETQYI. The CDR3 region has the DNA TGTGCCAGCAGTCCTCCACTGGAGACCCAGTACATC.

With respect to this clonotype: Its ends do not fully match the called genes, so a read error is possible. The chain carries TRBV4-1 and TRBJ2-1; the D is unclear. The CDR3 spans 11 residues. Germline V gives CDR1 MGHRA, CDR2 YSYEKL. In DNA form, the CDR3 reads TGCGCCTGCAGCCTCCTAGGAGCGCAGTTCTTC. Its translation: CACSLLGAQFF.

V and J are TRBV6-5 and TRBJ2-7; D perhaps matches TRBD2 (7 bases). This CDR3 spans 13 amino acids. From germline, CDR1 is MNHEY and CDR2 SVGAGI. The V and J ends lost 6 bases and 4 bases respectively, with 13 bases between them. The CDR3 DNA is TGTGCCAGCAGCAACAGGGAGGGGTACGAGCAGTACTTC. The encoded protein is CASSNREGYEQYF.

The rearrangement joins TRBV27 to TRBJ2-7; 13 bases are a match to TRBD2. The CDR3 spans 13 residues. Germline lookup yields CDR1 MNHEY and CDR2 SMNVEV (reference sequence). The V gene end was trimmed by 8 bases and the J gene end by 6 bases; junction bases not matched to a gene: 4. The CDR3 is CASRLAGGGEQYF. CDR3 DNA sequence: TGTGCCAGCCGACTAGCGGGAGGTGGCGAGCAGTACTTC.

This clonotype was recorded a few times. This chain connects TRBV4-1 to TRBJ1-5; unclear D gene. Germline V gene lookup returns CDR1 MGHRA and CDR2 YSYEKL. The CDR3 extends over 15 amino acids. The germline V and J ends were trimmed by 0 bases and 7 bases, with 13 bases remaining between them. CDR3 loop: CASSQDTFLGQPQHF. DNA for the CDR3: TGCGCCAGCAGCCAAGATACCTTTTTGGGGCAGCCCCAGCATTTT.

Sample share makes this clonotype medium-sized (0.01 to 0.1%). CDR3 sequence (DNA): TGTGCCAGCAGTTTATCCCTCTCCGGTAGGGAAAAACTGTTTTTT. The encoded protein is CASSLSLSGREKLFF. The chain links TRBV28 to TRBJ1-4; no clear D gene. V was clipped by 1 base and J by 8 bases, with 14 bases between them. The CDR3 has 15 residues. Germline-derived CDR1 and CDR2 are MDHEN and SYDVKM.

This clonotype appeared a few times. The chain is built from TRBV28 and TRBJ1-3; D might be TRBD1 (5 bases). This CDR3 spans 15 amino acids. Germline CDR1 MDHEN, CDR2 SYDVKM. The V end was cut by 5 bases, the J end by 3 bases, with 14 bases between. The CDR3 nucleotides are TGTGCCAGCAGTCCCCTGGCAGGGAATGGAAACACCATATATTTT. This codes for CASSPLAGNGNTIYF.

This clonotype has just one count. The rearrangement links TRBV13 to TRBJ2-3; D might be TRBD1 (6 bases). CDR1 and CDR2 (germline): PRHDT, FYEKMQ (reference sequence). Trimming took off 6 bases at V and 4 bases at J, with 17 bases between the two ends. CDR3 length: 15 amino acids. The chain's CDR3 is CASSGLGAVADTQYF. As DNA, the CDR3 is TGTGCCAGCAGTGGACTGGGGGCGGTGGCAGATACGCAGTATTTT.

This chain links TRBV6-2 or TRBV6-3 with TRBJ2-7, with TRBD2 matching over 11 bases. CDR1 and CDR2 from the germline V gene are MNHEY and SVGEGT. The CDR3 consists of 15 residues. V lost 7 bases and J lost 3; bases outside the gene matches: 8. The CDR3 sequence is CASTDKTSGSYEQYF. Written as DNA, the CDR3 is TGTGCCAGCACCGACAAAACTAGCGGGAGCTACGAGCAGTACTTC.

CDR3 sequence (DNA): TGTGCCAGCAGTCACGATAGGTACGAGCAGTACTTC. It specifies CASSHDRYEQYF. V is TRBV7-9 and J is TRBJ2-7; D is uncertain. The germline CDR1 and CDR2 sequences are SEHNR and FQNEAQ (reference sequence). Trimming stripped 6 bases from V and 4 bases from J, with 10 bases between. This CDR3 is 12 amino acids long.

The J gene is TRBJ2-7, the V gene TRBV21-1; the listed D gene, TRBD1, was not tested against the DNA. TRBV21-1 is noted as a pseudogene. The length of the CDR3 is 14 residues. CDR3 coding DNA: TGTGCCAGCAGCAAAGGACAGGCCTCCTACGAGCAGTACTTC. This encodes CASSKGQASYEQYF.

Many counts were recorded for this clonotype. V and J are TRBV4-1 and TRBJ1-4; D perhaps matches TRBD1 (5 bases). Looked up from germline, CDR1 is MGHRA and CDR2 is YSYEKL. Trimming took off 5 bases at V and 10 bases at J, with 11 bases between the two ends. The CDR3 spans 12 residues. CDR3 sequence (DNA): TGCGCCAGCAGCACAACTGGGGGAAAACTGTTTTTT. It specifies CASSTTGGKLFF.

In its sample, this clonotype was seen many times. The gene calls are TRBV20-1 and TRBJ2-7; 7 bases fit TRBD1. CDR1 and CDR2 (germline): DFQATT, SNEGSKA (reference sequence). Germline trimming cut 0 bases from V and 1 base from J; bases unmatched to any gene: 9. The CDR3 runs 16 residues. CDR3 protein: CSARDLQGKNSYEQYF. The CDR3 bases are TGCAGTGCTAGAGATTTACAGGGGAAGAATTCCTACGAGCAGTACTTC.

Turning to this clonotype: It may be a read error: a sequence one base away is much more abundant. The J gene is TRBJ2-2, the V gene TRBV12-3 or TRBV12-4; 8 bases agree with TRBD1. The CDR3 is made up of 13 amino acids. CDR3 in DNA: TGTGCCGGCAGTCCGACAGGGGCCGGGGAGCTGTTTTTT. This translates into CAGSPTGAGELFF.

There are many counts of this clonotype. The chain carries TRBV6-2 or TRBV6-3 and TRBJ2-5; D not resolved. Germline V gene data show CDR1 as MNHEY and CDR2 as SVGEGT. Trimming removed 5 bases at V and 3 bases at J, with 10 bases between. This CDR3 comprises 13 residues. For the CDR3, the DNA is TGTGCCAGCAGTCGTGACGTGGAAGAGACCCAGTACTTC. The encoded protein is CASSRDVEETQYF.